The present entry profiles one TCR beta chain with its context. This clonotype has at least ten counts. Its target antigen remains unknown. Base quality data are lacking; no much larger clone is found one base away. This beta chain is off target for a library built for alpha chains, so its abundance means little. This sample was included in a study of spatial heterogeneity in lung cancer (dated by TCRdb to between 2017 and 2020). Regarding the study in general: More beta-chain than alpha-chain transcripts were consistently detected, likely reflecting higher beta-chain transcript abundance. In the raw uncorrected reads, each unique combination of TCR and UMI appeared on average more than ten times. TCR alpha and beta repertoires were quantitatively compared across multiple tumor regions, matched nontumor lung and blood in non-small cell lung cancer. Nonsynonymous mutation counts, determined by whole-exome sequencing of tumor tissue, were related to features of the TCR repertoire. At surgery, some 220 tumor regions, 63 to 70 matched nontumor lung samples and 56 PBMC samples were TCR-sequenced for both alpha and beta chains. General study outcomes and caveats: Confirming at a functional level the hypothesis that regional TCRs recognize regional mutations was considered to require additional single-cell paired TCR alpha and beta sequencing.

The time point tag for this specimen amounts to: sample taken at primary tumor resection. For TCR sequencing, whole RNA was extracted from tumor and nontumor lung tissue, or from cryopreserved PBMC samples, and no cell sorting was done. Donors were about 70 patients with early-stage, untreated non-small cell lung cancer from the lung TRACERx cohort. A patient was chosen for TCR sequencing only when enough RNA was available from at least two tumor regions. Before selection, tumor and adjacent nontumor lung specimens were reviewed by a lung pathologist. The protocol used for the library was 5' RACE. This sample was sequenced with a NextSeq 500. In the TCR library protocol, a unique molecular identifier was attached to each TCR cDNA molecule so that PCR and sequencing errors could be corrected. The paper's data handling went like this. TCR identification, UMI-based error correction and CDR3 extraction were performed with Decombinator tools. Expanded TCRs were defined as those above a frequency of 2 per 1,000, corresponding to the top 1% of the tumor frequency distribution. Renyi diversity was calculated using the R vegan package after each repertoire was subsampled 100 times to 5,000 TCRs. To build CDR3 similarity networks, amino acid triplet string-kernel similarity was used, and CDR3s were connected when their pairwise similarity was above 0.82. TCRdb itself trimmed the public reads at Q25 with fastp, ran MiXCR and retained productive beta chains. Rows are combined by CDR3 protein, so each entry shows the most common genes and DNA. TCRdb's processing, not the study's, gives the V and J calls here. This sample gives more than 9,000 distinct CDR3 sequences in total; about 6% of them show up just once. About 9.3% of the sample is in the top ten clones.

CDR1 and CDR2 are drawn from the germline V gene (reference sequence): LGHDT, YNNKEL. The CDR3 goes from the cysteine to the phenylalanine over 14 residues. The read is trimmed to its CDR3 DNA, 42 bases read in frame from base 1. V trim: 2 bases; J trim: 5 bases; unmatched bases: 5. Material: normal lung tissue next to the tumor, obtained at surgery. The chain links TRBV3-1 with TRBJ2-7, and 8 junctional nucleotides match TRBD1. The sequence was collected from a male donor with early-stage non-small cell lung cancer. Here is the DNA: TGTGCCAGCAGCCAATCGACAGGGGCCCACGAGCAGTACTTC. The encoded protein is CASSQSTGAHEQYF.